The clone carrying this TCR beta chain was seen more than once but under ten times. The target antigen is unknown. The data derive from a study of cytomegalovirus exposure and HLA in healthy donors. Whole-study findings and limits: Among TCR beta chains, those listed as cytomegalovirus-associated numbered over 150. Confirmation was obtained in vitro that a few CMV-associated chains are specific for CMV antigens.

The protocol was immunoSEQ multiplex PCR, while the TCRdb copy is restricted to in-frame clones and leaves out a portion. The repertoire holds around 250,000 clones, with nearly 90% as singletons. V lost 0 bases, J lost 5 bases, and 2 bases lay in between. This CDR3 is 13 amino acids long. Germline V lookup: CDR1 MGHDK, CDR2 SYGVNS. The specimen sequenced was PBMCs. The V gene is TRBV25-1, the J gene TRBJ1-6; D call uncertain. The sequence derives from a woman aged 18-35 years in good health and CMV-seronegative. In DNA, the CDR3 is TGTGCCAGCAGTGAATACGATAATTCACCCCTCCACTTT. Translation: CASSEYDNSPLHF.